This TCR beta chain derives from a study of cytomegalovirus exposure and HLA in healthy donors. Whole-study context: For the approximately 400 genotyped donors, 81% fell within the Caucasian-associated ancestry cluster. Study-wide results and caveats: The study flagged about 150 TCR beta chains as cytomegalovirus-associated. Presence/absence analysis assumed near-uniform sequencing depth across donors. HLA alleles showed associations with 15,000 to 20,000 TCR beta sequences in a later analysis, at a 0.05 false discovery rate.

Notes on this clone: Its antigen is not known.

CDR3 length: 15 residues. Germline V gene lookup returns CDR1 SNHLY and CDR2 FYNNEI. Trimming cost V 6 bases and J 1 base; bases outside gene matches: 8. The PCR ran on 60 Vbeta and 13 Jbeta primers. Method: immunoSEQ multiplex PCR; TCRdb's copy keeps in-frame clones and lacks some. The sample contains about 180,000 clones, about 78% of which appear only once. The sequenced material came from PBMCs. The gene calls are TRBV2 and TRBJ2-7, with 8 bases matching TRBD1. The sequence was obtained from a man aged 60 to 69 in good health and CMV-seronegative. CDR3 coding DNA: TGTGCCAGCAGGGAGGGGGGACAGGTGTCCTACGAGCAGTACTTC. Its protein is CASREGGQVSYEQYF.